This entry lists 32 T cell receptor beta chains sequenced from one sample in a study of blood T cell repertoires in COVID-19. The method was immunoSEQ multiplex PCR; TCRdb's version includes in-frame clones alone and lacks a portion of them. The sample shows 210,000 or so clones, roughly 86% of them seen only once. Sample: peripheral blood. These receptors were taken from a woman aged 55-70 years with acute or convalescent COVID-19.

This chain joins TRBV18 and TRBJ1-3, with D possibly being TRBD1 (6 bases). The CDR3 is made up of 13 amino acids. Germline V lookup: CDR1 KGHSH, CDR2 LQKENI. V was pared by 3 bases and J by 8 bases, with 11 bases between. The CDR3 protein is CASSPGAGDTIYF. Here the CDR3 DNA reads TGTGCCAGCTCACCGGGGGCCGGAGACACCATATATTTT.

CDR3: CASSSGLAGGRGNIQYF. CDR3 nucleotides: TGTGCCAGCAGCTCCGGACTAGCGGGAGGGCGAGGGAACATTCAGTACTTC. The chain has TRBV5-4 and TRBJ2-4, with 15 positions matching TRBD2. The trim removed 3 bases at V and 7 bases at J, leaving 8 bases unmatched. CDR1 SGHNT and CDR2 YYREEE come from the germline V gene (reference sequence). This CDR3 contains 17 residues.

The chain uses TRBV10-3 and TRBJ1-3; 8 bases line up with TRBD1. The CDR3 is made up of 15 amino acids. The germline CDR1 and CDR2 sequences are ENHRY and SYGVKD. The trim removed 9 bases at V and 2 bases at J, leaving 9 bases unmatched. The CDR3 bases are TGTGCCATGACCGACAGGGGCCGAGCTGGAAACACCATATATTTT. This translates into CAMTDRGRAGNTIYF.

The rearrangement links TRBV7-2 to TRBJ2-4; D may be TRBD2 (6 bases). The CDR3 has 16 amino acids. Germline V gene sequence: CDR1 SGHTA, CDR2 FQGNSA. The germline V and J ends were trimmed by 5 bases and 9 bases, with 23 bases remaining between them. The CDR3 region is CASSPGRGYMRFIQYF. The CDR3 nucleotides are TGTGCCAGCAGCCCTGGCCGGGGGTACATGAGGTTCATTCAGTACTTC.

Notes on this clone: The sample contains more than one DNA sequence encoding this CDR3. This rearrangement joins TRBV11-3 to TRBJ2-1; 12 nucleotides agree with TRBD2. Germline CDR1 and CDR2: SGHNT and YENEEA. The CDR3 spans 15 residues. Trimming cost V 4 bases and J 7 bases; bases outside gene matches: 5. The CDR3 nucleotides are TGTGCCAGCAGCTCGGGACTAGCGGGCGATAATGAGCAGTTCTTC. Translating it yields CASSSGLAGDNEQFF.

In its sample, this clone was seen a few times. The chain has TRBV11-2 and TRBJ1-1, with 8 bases that match TRBD1. This CDR3 has 16 residues. Germline V gene lookup returns CDR1 SGHAT and CDR2 FQNNGV. V shed 5 bases, J shed 0 bases, and the junction held 8 bases outside the gene matches. The chain's CDR3 is CASSRGTGLLNTEAFF. The CDR3 DNA reads TGTGCCAGCAGCAGAGGGACAGGCCTACTGAACACTGAAGCTTTCTTT.

V is TRBV11-3 and J is TRBJ2-1; 11 bases are a match to TRBD2. Trimming removed 5 bases from V and 0 bases from J; junction bases left unmatched: 3. CDR3 length equals 16 residues. Germline CDR1 and CDR2: SGHNT and YENEEA. In nucleotides, the CDR3 is TGTGCCAGCAGCGCCGGGACTAGCGGCTCCTACAATGAGCAGTTCTTC. Protein sequence: CASSAGTSGSYNEQFF.

This clone was detected once. The chain has TRBV7-8 and TRBJ2-7; 7 bases map to TRBD2. This CDR3 has 17 residues. CDR1 SGHVS and CDR2 FQNEAQ come from the germline V gene. J was trimmed by 4 bases and V by 3 bases; bases with no gene match: 15. The CDR3 sequence: CASSLRLAGTNKYEQYF. The CDR3 DNA reads TGTGCCAGCAGCTTGAGACTAGCCGGGACCAACAAATACGAGCAGTACTTC. Together with reference TRBV7-8 and TRBJ2-7, the CDR3 gives the full variable domain: GAGVSQSPRYKVAKRGQDVALRCDPISGHVSLFWYQQALGQGPEFLTYFQNEAQLDKSGLPSDRFFAERPEGSVSTLKIQRTQQEDSAVYLCASSLRLAGTNKYEQYFGPGTRLTVT.

The chain links TRBV28 to TRBJ2-5; 11 bases align to TRBD2. Trimming cost V 6 bases and J 2 bases; bases outside gene matches: 2. Germline V CDR1 and CDR2: MDHEN, SYDVKM. The CDR3 is 14 residues long. CDR3 protein: CASRGLADQETQYF. The DNA of the CDR3 is TGTGCCAGCAGGGGACTAGCGGATCAAGAGACCCAGTACTTC.

The V call is TRBV4-3, the J call TRBJ2-3, with TRBD2 matching over 7 bases. Germline V lookup: CDR1 LGHNA, CDR2 YSLEER. CDR3 length: 17 residues. The trim removed 6 bases at V and 0 bases at J, leaving 12 bases unmatched. In nucleotides, the CDR3 is TGCGCCAGCAGAAAAGACGGAGCGGGACCTAGCACAGATACGCAGTATTTT. It is translated as CASRKDGAGPSTDTQYF.

The chain combines TRBV9 with TRBJ2-2; D not certain. The V gene's germline CDR1 is SGDLS and CDR2 YYNGEE. V was pared by 2 bases and J by 4 bases, with 6 bases between. This CDR3 is built from 13 residues. The CDR3 nucleotides are TGTGCCAGCAGCGTCAGTACCACCGGGGAGCTGTTTTTT. This gives the protein CASSVSTTGELFF.

The V and J genes are TRBV2 and TRBJ2-7; D is ambiguous. This CDR3 contains 13 residues. Between the trimmed V and J ends, which lost 4 bases and 4 bases, there was a span of 11 bases. Per the germline V gene, CDR1 is SNHLY and CDR2 is FYNNEI. CDR3: CASSAVVAYEQYF. The CDR3 nucleotides read TGTGCCAGCAGTGCAGTGGTCGCATACGAGCAGTACTTC.

The genes are TRBV7-9 and TRBJ2-1, with 11 bases lining up with TRBD2. J was trimmed by 5 bases and V by 0 bases; bases with no gene match: 3. The germline gives CDR1 SEHNR, CDR2 FQNEAQ (reference sequence). This CDR3 is built from 16 residues. The CDR3 DNA is TGTGCCAGCAGCTTAGCGGCTAGCGGGGGGAACAATGAGCAGTTCTTC. This translates into CASSLAASGGNNEQFF. Full variable domain (rest looked up from reference TRBV7-9 and TRBJ2-1): DTGVSQNPRHKITKRGQNVTFRCDPISEHNRLYWYRQTLGQGPEFLTYFQNEAQLEKSRLLSDRFSAERPKGSFSTLEIQRTEQGDSAMYLCASSLAASGGNNEQFFGPGTRLTVL.

The V gene is TRBV5-1, the J gene TRBJ2-5; weak D call: TRBD1 (6 bases). This CDR3 is built from 14 residues. V dropped 3 bases and J dropped 2 bases, with 11 bases sitting between them. Per germline, CDR1 SGHRS and CDR2 YFSETQ. CDR3 loop: CASSSGQLQETQYF. The CDR3 bases are TGCGCCAGCAGCTCGGGACAATTACAAGAGACCCAGTACTTC.

The chain uses TRBV7-8 and TRBJ1-4, with 10 nucleotides matching TRBD1. Germline CDR1 reads SGHVS; CDR2 reads FQNEAQ. V lost 3 bases to trimming and J lost 3 bases; unmatched junction nucleotides: 4. The CDR3 has 16 residues. CDR3 nucleotide sequence: TGTGCCAGCAGCTTGGACAGGGGGAATCCTAATGAAAAACTGTTTTTT. As protein: CASSLDRGNPNEKLFF. The full variable domain, with the rest looked up from reference TRBV7-8 and TRBJ1-4, is GAGVSQSPRYKVAKRGQDVALRCDPISGHVSLFWYQQALGQGPEFLTYFQNEAQLDKSGLPSDRFFAERPEGSVSTLKIQRTQQEDSAVYLCASSLDRGNPNEKLFFGSGTQLSVL.

The V call is TRBV3-1 (or the pseudogene TRBV3-2), the J call TRBJ1-2; TRBD1 aligns across 8 bases. V lost 3 bases, J lost 2 bases, and 2 bases stayed unmatched. Germline values: CDR1 LGHDT, CDR2 YNNKEL (reference sequence). This CDR3 is 14 amino acids long. Here the CDR3 reads CASSHRQGNYGYTF. CDR3 DNA: TGTGCCAGCAGCCACCGACAGGGGAACTATGGCTACACCTTC.

This chain uses TRBV5-1 with TRBJ2-3; the match to TRBD1 covers 8 bases. CDR1 is SGHRS and CDR2 is YFSETQ in the germline V gene. With 3 bases clipped from V and 5 bases from J, the junction kept 14 bases outside the gene matches. The CDR3 runs 17 residues. The CDR3 protein is CASSWGVTGTGLDTQYF. CDR3 coding DNA: TGCGCCAGCAGCTGGGGGGTAACCGGGACAGGACTAGATACGCAGTATTTT.

V is TRBV24-1 and J is TRBJ2-5, with TRBD1 matching 10 bases. The trim removed 4 bases at V and 4 bases at J, leaving 5 bases unmatched. The CDR3 length is 15 residues. CDR1 is KGHDR, CDR2 SFDVKD, per germline. CDR3 protein: CATSDPTGGRETQYF. DNA for the CDR3: TGTGCCACCAGTGACCCGACAGGGGGCAGAGAGACCCAGTACTTC.

This clone was seen only once. The V and J genes are TRBV30 and TRBJ2-3; TRBD1 matches at 9 bases. The length of the CDR3 is 16 residues. CDR1 and CDR2 (germline): GTSNPN, SVGIG (reference sequence). V shed 2 bases, J shed 4 bases, and the junction held 10 bases outside the gene matches. The CDR3 DNA sequence: TGTGCCTGGAGTCCCAAAGGGACAGGGAGGGCAGATACGCAGTATTTT. Its protein product is CAWSPKGTGRADTQYF.

V gene TRBV21-1 combines with J gene TRBJ2-7; TRBD2, as called in the table, went unchecked against the DNA. TRBV21-1 is a listed pseudogene. This CDR3 has 13 amino acids. In DNA, the CDR3 is TGTGCCGGTTGGACTAGCGGGAGGGACGAGCAGTACTTC. It encodes CAGWTSGRDEQYF.

V and J are TRBV7-2 and TRBJ2-1, with a tentative D call TRBD1 (8 bases). CDR3 length: 16 residues. CDR1 is SGHTA, CDR2 FQGNSA, per germline. V dropped 2 bases and J dropped 6 bases, with 17 bases sitting between them. The CDR3 sequence is CASSLYQQGGVNEQFF. Written as DNA, the CDR3 is TGTGCCAGCAGCTTATATCAACAGGGGGGGGTCAATGAGCAGTTCTTC. The whole variable domain, remainder taken from reference TRBV7-2 and TRBJ2-1, is GAGVSQSPSNKVTEKGKDVELRCDPISGHTALYWYRQSLGQGLEFLIYFQGNSAPDKSGLPSDRFSAERTGGSVSTLTIQRTQQEDSAVYLCASSLYQQGGVNEQFFGPGTRLTVL.

V gene TRBV12-2 combines with J gene TRBJ1-6. TRBV12-2 is reported as a pseudogene. This CDR3 region has 15 residues. This CDR3 reads CASRPSTWSNSPLHF. DNA of the CDR3: TGTGCAAGTCGCCCATCGACCTGGAGTAATTCACCCCTCCACTTT.

In its sample, this clone was seen once. CDR3 DNA sequence: TGCGCCAGCAGCTTGGGGATAGCGGGAGGGAACAATGAGCAGTTCTTC. Protein sequence: CASSLGIAGGNNEQFF. The chain has TRBV5-1 and TRBJ2-1, with 11 bases matching TRBD2. The CDR3 is made up of 16 amino acids. The germline V gene encodes CDR1 SGHRS and CDR2 YFSETQ. V lost 0 bases and J lost 5; bases outside the gene matches: 4.

Ten or more counts support this clone. This chain connects TRBV7-9 to TRBJ2-5; the match to TRBD1 covers 9 bases. This CDR3 has 18 residues. CDR1 and CDR2 from the germline V gene are SEHNR and FQNEAQ (reference sequence). V gave up 5 bases and J gave up 5 bases; unmatched junction bases: 18. The chain's CDR3 is CASSGHRGQGRRQETQYF. The CDR3 DNA sequence: TGTGCCAGCAGCGGACATAGAGGACAGGGGAGGAGGCAGGAGACCCAGTACTTC.

The chain recombines TRBV10-3 with TRBJ2-3; TRBD2 might be the D (7 bases). With 3 bases removed from V and 2 bases from J, the gap between germline ends came to 12 bases. The CDR3 runs 15 residues. The germline CDR1 and CDR2 sequences are ENHRY and SYGVKD. Here the CDR3 reads CAISDPGGNTDTQYF. DNA of the CDR3: TGTGCCATCAGTGACCCGGGGGGCAACACAGATACGCAGTATTTT.

The rearrangement uses TRBV19 and TRBJ1-3; maybe TRBD1 (5 bases). Trimming took 3 bases from V and 5 from J, leaving 11 bases between them. Germline V CDR1 and CDR2: LNHDA, SQIVND (reference sequence). The CDR3 extends over 14 amino acids. DNA for the CDR3: TGTGCCAGTAGTATCGCCGGGGGGAGAAACACCATATATTTT. Its protein product is CASSIAGGRNTIYF.

This clone appeared a few times. The chain recombines TRBV9 with TRBJ2-2; 10 bases match TRBD2. This CDR3 contains 16 residues. The germline CDR1 and CDR2 sequences are SGDLS and YYNGEE. The junction had 8 bases not matched to a gene; V was cut back by 4 bases and J by 5 bases. The CDR3 DNA follows: TGTGCCAGCAGCCACCCTAGCGGGAGTGTGACCGGGGAGCTGTTTTTT. Amino acids: CASSHPSGSVTGELFF.

This sequence joins TRBV11-2 and TRBJ2-7, with 7 bases that match TRBD2. The CDR3 sequence is 14 residues long. J lost 3 bases, V lost 8 bases, and 10 bases had no gene match. Germline V gene lookup returns CDR1 SGHAT and CDR2 FQNNGV. This CDR3 is CASGGGTRNYEQYF. The CDR3 DNA sequence: TGTGCCAGCGGGGGAGGGACGCGGAACTACGAGCAGTACTTC.

This clone has a handful of counts. This chain connects TRBV27 to TRBJ1-2; 7 bases agree with TRBD1. The CDR3 sequence is 16 residues long. CDR1 MNHEY and CDR2 SMNVEV come from the germline V gene (reference sequence). The V and J ends lost 6 bases and 2 bases, in that order; junction bases with no gene match: 12. This CDR3 is CASSFSFLGGNYGYTF. Here the CDR3 DNA reads TGTGCCAGCAGCTTCTCTTTTTTAGGGGGCAACTATGGCTACACCTTC.

This clone was recorded once. This chain links TRBV5-1 with TRBJ2-7, with 10 bases lining up with TRBD1. V dropped 0 bases and J dropped 6; count of bases not matched to a gene: 6. The CDR3 contains 15 residues. CDR1 SGHRS and CDR2 YFSETQ come from the germline V gene. CDR3 loop: CASSLAGTGVGEQYF. The CDR3 DNA follows: TGCGCCAGCAGCTTGGCCGGGACAGGGGTGGGCGAGCAGTACTTC.

The V and J genes are TRBV30 and TRBJ1-5; no reliable D call. V was clipped by 2 bases and J by 5 bases, with 10 bases between them. The CDR3 length is 13 residues. Germline V gene sequence: CDR1 GTSNPN, CDR2 SVGIG (reference sequence). CDR3 bases: TGTGCCTGGAGTCTTGGGAGAGATCAGCCCCAGCATTTT. This gives the protein CAWSLGRDQPQHF. The complete variable domain, with remaining parts taken from reference TRBV30 and TRBJ1-5, reads SQTIHQWPATLVQPVGSPLSLECTVEGTSNPNLYWYRQAAGRGLQLLFYSVGIGQISSEVPQNLSASRPQDRQFILSSKKLLLSDSGFYLCAWSLGRDQPQHFGDGTRLSIL.

The genes are TRBV4-2 and TRBJ2-3; possibly TRBD2 for D (6 bases). This CDR3 region has 16 residues. The germline CDR1 and CDR2 sequences are LGHNA and YNFKEQ. V was cut by 3 bases and J by 2 bases, with 15 bases left in between. The CDR3 loop reads CASSQGGARDTDTQYF. For the CDR3, the DNA is TGTGCCAGCAGCCAGGGGGGAGCTAGAGACACAGATACGCAGTATTTT.